One sample yielded the 19 T cell receptor beta chains listed below, sequenced in a study of blood T cells in healthy people across ages. The authors ran a second PCR of roughly 6 to 12 cycles using a sample-barcoded 5' primer and a J-beta primer mix. One entry per CDR3 protein, called by TCRdb with MiXCR from the 5' RACE reads. In the table there are 580,000 or so distinct CDR3 sequences, more than 45% of which are singletons. The specimen was blood. These receptors all come from a man older than 75 in good health.

This chain links TRBV5-1 with TRBJ1-1, with 8 bases lining up with TRBD1. The length of the CDR3 is 15 residues. Germline values: CDR1 SGHRS, CDR2 YFSETQ. Trimming took 1 base from V and 3 from J; bases not matched to a gene: 5. The CDR3 bases are TGCGCCAGCAGCTTGAAAGTCAGGGGGCACACTGAAGCTTTCTTT. Its protein is CASSLKVRGHTEAFF.

V and J are TRBV9 and TRBJ1-1; D is ambiguous. The CDR3 covers 13 residues. V dropped 4 bases and J dropped 1 base, with 8 bases sitting between them. The germline V gene encodes CDR1 SGDLS and CDR2 YYNGEE. CDR3 region: CASSRAGNTEAFF. In DNA form, the CDR3 reads TGTGCCAGCAGCCGAGCGGGGAACACTGAAGCTTTCTTT.

This clonotype was counted between two and nine times. The V and J genes are TRBV6-6 and TRBJ2-7, with D possibly being TRBD1 (6 bases). V lost 0 bases, J lost 5 bases, and 14 bases lay in between. The germline V gene encodes CDR1 MNHNY and CDR2 SVGAGI (reference sequence). The CDR3 length is 15 residues. The CDR3: CASSYSQGRGNEQYF. The CDR3 nucleotides read TGTGCCAGCAGTTACTCCCAAGGCAGGGGCAACGAGCAGTACTTC.

A remark on this clonotype: A much bigger clone sits one base away, suggesting this may be a read error. The chain recombines TRBV20-1 with TRBJ2-7, with a weak D call TRBD1 (5 bases). Germline lookup yields CDR1 DFQATT and CDR2 SNEGSKA (reference sequence). CDR3 length equals 15 residues. The CDR3 spells CNARAAGPTSYEQYF. The CDR3 bases are TGCAATGCTAGAGCCGCAGGGCCAACCTCCTACGAGCAGTACTTC.

On this clonotype itself: This could be a read error, since a much larger clone is one nucleotide away. The chain uses TRBV6-5 and TRBJ1-2; TRBD1 might be the D (6 bases). V was trimmed by 5 bases and J by 4 bases, leaving 17 bases between them. Germline CDR1 and CDR2: MNHEY and SVGAGI. CDR3 size: 15 residues. CDR3 region: CASSLVPDRTYGYTF. CDR3 in DNA: TGTGCCAGCAGTCTCGTCCCGGACAGAACCTATGGCTACACCTTC.

This chain connects TRBV20-1 to TRBJ2-3, with 10 positions matching TRBD2. V shed 5 bases, J shed 4 bases, and the junction held 12 bases outside the gene matches. The CDR3 runs 16 residues. Germline V lookup: CDR1 DFQATT, CDR2 SNEGSKA (reference sequence). In DNA form, the CDR3 reads TGCAGTGCTGGAGGCGTACTAGCGGGGAACCCAGATACGCAGTATTTT. Protein: CSAGGVLAGNPDTQYF.

Concerning this clonotype itself: The junction departs from the called germline gene at one end, perhaps through a read error. V and J are TRBV18 and TRBJ2-1; 7 bases are shared with TRBD1. Germline loops: CDR1 KGHSH, CDR2 LQKENI. The CDR3 has 14 residues. CDR3 amino acids: CANSPGQLYNEQFF. DNA of the CDR3: TGTGCCAACTCACCGGGACAGCTGTACAATGAGCAGTTCTTC. Together with reference TRBV18 and TRBJ2-1, the CDR3 gives the full variable domain: NAGVMQNPRHLVRRRGQEARLRCSPMKGHSHVYWYRQLPEEGLKFMVYLQKENIIDESGMPKERFSAEFPKEGPSILRIQQVVRGDSAAYFCANSPGQLYNEQFFGPGTRLTVL.

Only one count was recorded for this clonotype. A much larger clone differs by one base, so this may be a read error. The chain has TRBV6-5 and TRBJ2-1; D not resolved. The CDR3 has 14 residues. V lost 3 bases and J lost 14, with 20 bases in between. CDR1 is MNHEY and CDR2 is SVGAGI in the germline V gene. CDR3 in DNA: TGTGCCAGCAGTTATCCCCCTTCGGGCGTTCAAAAGTTCTTC. This translates into CASSYPPSGVQKFF.

This clonotype was picked up one time. J is TRBJ2-7 and V is TRBV6-5; D gene ambiguous. Germline V gene lookup returns CDR1 MNHEY and CDR2 SVGAGI. This CDR3 is 13 amino acids long. V was pared by 8 bases and J by 6 bases, with 17 bases between. CDR3 region: CASSPGFSREQYF. Here the CDR3 DNA reads TGTGCCAGCTCCCCCGGGTTTTCCCGCGAGCAGTACTTC.

This sequence joins TRBV7-2 and TRBJ2-5; 15 bases are a match to TRBD2. The DNA end is more similar to TRBJ2-7, so the J call may be wrong. The CDR3 length is 15 residues. CDR1 is SGHTA, CDR2 FQGNSA, per germline. DNA of the CDR3: TGTGCCAGCAGCTCCAGGACTAGCGGGAGGGACGAGCAGTACTTC. Encoded protein: CASSSRTSGRDEQYF.

There are a few counts of this clonotype. V usage is TRBV7-2 and J usage is TRBJ2-5, with D possibly being TRBD2 (6 bases). Germline CDR1 is SGHTA and CDR2 is FQGNSA. With 2 bases removed from V and 5 bases from J, the gap between germline ends came to 15 bases. This CDR3 has 15 residues. CDR3: CASSLTVGGGETQYF. The CDR3 DNA follows: TGTGCCAGCAGCTTAACGGTGGGAGGCGGGGAGACCCAGTACTTC.

The gene calls are TRBV7-9 and TRBJ2-3; a possible D gene is TRBD2 (5 bases). This CDR3 is built from 13 residues. Germline lookup yields CDR1 SEHNR and CDR2 FQNEAQ (reference sequence). Trimming took off 5 bases at V and 6 bases at J, with 12 bases between the two ends. The CDR3: CASSPPPGDTQYF. CDR3 nucleotide sequence: TGTGCCAGCAGCCCCCCCCCGGGGGATACGCAGTATTTT.

CDR3 amino acids: CASSLKGEETQYF. The CDR3, as DNA: TGTGCCAGCAGCTTGAAGGGAGAAGAGACCCAGTACTTC. The rearrangement links TRBV5-8 to TRBJ2-5; D may be TRBD2 (5 bases). The germline V and J ends were trimmed by 1 base and 3 bases, with 7 bases remaining between them. This CDR3 has 13 amino acids. The germline V gene encodes CDR1 SGHTS and CDR2 YDEGEE.

The chain carries TRBV6-2 or TRBV6-3 and TRBJ1-2, with D possibly being TRBD1 (5 bases). Trimming pared 6 bases from V and 0 bases from J, leaving 14 bases between. The CDR3 loop spans 15 amino acids. The germline CDR1 and CDR2 sequences are MNHEY and SVGEGT. The CDR3 sequence: CASRTEKGPNYGYTF. CDR3 coding DNA: TGTGCCAGCAGGACAGAAAAGGGTCCTAACTATGGCTACACCTTC.

This clonotype was counted between two and nine times. This chain joins TRBV5-1 and TRBJ2-7; 7 bases line up with TRBD1. The assigned J gene may be wrong: the sequence end matches TRBJ2-5 better. The germline CDR1 and CDR2 sequences are SGHRS and YFSETQ. This CDR3 is built from 14 residues. CDR3 sequence: CASSFRDSHETQYF. In DNA form, the CDR3 reads TGCGCCAGCAGCTTCCGGGACAGTCACGAGACCCAGTACTTC.

The chain links TRBV20-1 to TRBJ1-6; D not resolved. The V end lost 0 bases, the J end lost 9 bases, and 6 bases lay between the germline ends. This CDR3 comprises 12 residues. Germline values: CDR1 DFQATT, CDR2 SNEGSKA (reference sequence). CDR3 loop: CSARDRSSPLHF. The CDR3 DNA reads TGCAGTGCTAGAGATCGAAGTTCACCCCTCCACTTT.

The rearrangement links TRBV7-2 to TRBJ2-5; possible D gene TRBD1, 6 bases. V lost 4 bases and J lost 2, with 14 bases in between. The CDR3 totals 15 residues. CDR1 and CDR2 (germline): SGHTA, FQGNSA. The CDR3 reads CASSWALGGQETQYF. CDR3 coding DNA: TGTGCCAGCAGCTGGGCCCTAGGGGGACAAGAGACCCAGTACTTC.

Notes on this clonotype: A much larger clone sits a single nucleotide away, making a read error possible. The V gene is TRBV6-6, the J gene TRBJ2-1; D tentatively fits TRBD1 or TRBD2 (7 bases each). With the DNA end fitting TRBJ2-7 better, the J assignment may be wrong. CDR3 length: 14 residues. Germline V gene lookup returns CDR1 MNHNY and CDR2 SVGAGI (reference sequence). The CDR3 nucleotides read TGTGCCAGCATTTTTGACAGGGACTACAATGAGCAGTACTTC. Its translation is CASIFDRDYNEQYF.

This clonotype was seen once. V usage is TRBV6-6 and J usage is TRBJ1-5; D uncertain. This CDR3 comprises 17 residues. V was cut by 4 bases and J by 0 bases, with 16 bases left in between. Germline V gene lookup returns CDR1 MNHNY and CDR2 SVGAGI (reference sequence). The CDR3 bases are TGTGCCAGCAGTTGCAGCCCCGGACCCTATAGCAATCAGCCCCAGCATTTT. As protein: CASSCSPGPYSNQPQHF.